This TCR beta chain is drawn from a study of CD8 T cells in Susac syndrome. Study-level results: Regarding the TCR sequencing and HLA analysis, the study admitted that a relatively small number of individuals were involved.

V lost 2 bases, J lost 7 bases, and 13 bases lay in between. The CDR3 contains 15 residues. Germline CDR1 is SGHRS and CDR2 is YFSETQ. This clonotype was recorded once. Antigen specificity is unknown. Reverse transcription of roughly 0.45 to 1 ug RNA was performed with random hexamers. TCRdb itself ran the immunoSEQ multiplex PCR reads through MiXCR, one entry per CDR3 protein. The sample contains about 300,000 distinct CDR3 sequences, about 92% of which appear only once. Sequencing of TCR beta was undertaken in CD8+ and CD4+ T cells derived from blood. The multiple sclerosis control group was made up of treatment-naive patients with stable or active relapsing-remitting disease.

What was sequenced was CD4+ T cells from PBMCs. V and J are TRBV5-1 and TRBJ1-6; no clear D gene. The receptor comes from a human donor with multiple sclerosis. The CDR3 DNA reads TGCGCCAGCAGCTTTAATTCCGGGATGAATTCACCCCTCCACTTT. Its protein is CASSFNSGMNSPLHF. Using reference TRBV5-1 and TRBJ1-6 for the parts outside the CDR3, the full variable domain is KAGVTQTPRYLIKTRGQQVTLSCSPISGHRSVSWYQQTPGQGLQFLFEYFSETQRNKGNFPGRFSGRQFSNSRSEMNVSTLELGDSALYLCASSFNSGMNSPLHFGNGTRLTVT.